The TCR beta chain described here comes from a study of blood T cells in healthy people across ages. Study-level results: Observed TCR beta diversity per million T cells went down as age went up. This fall followed a roughly linear course with age.

This CDR3 contains 15 residues. CDR1 and CDR2 (germline): DFQATT, SNEGSKA (reference sequence). V lost 0 bases, J lost 5 bases, and 8 bases stayed unmatched. It was with a sample-barcoded 5' primer and a J-beta primer mix that a second PCR of about 6 to 12 cycles was run. From the 5' RACE reads, TCRdb called clonotypes with MiXCR, one entry per CDR3 protein. The sample consists of hundreds of thousands of distinct CDR3 sequences, roughly 40% of them appearing once. The individuals who served as donors were healthy Caucasians living in Russia, aged roughly 6 to 100. Samples each yielded at least 6 micrograms of total RNA. This clonotype was recorded once. Its antigen is not identified.

The chain recombines TRBV20-1 with TRBJ2-3, with 7 bases fitting TRBD2. Sequencing was performed on blood. The sequence was collected from a man between 18 and 35 years old in good health. The CDR3 region is CSARDLAGDIDTQYF. CDR3 DNA sequence: TGCAGTGCTAGAGATCTCGCGGGAGACATAGATACGCAGTATTTT.